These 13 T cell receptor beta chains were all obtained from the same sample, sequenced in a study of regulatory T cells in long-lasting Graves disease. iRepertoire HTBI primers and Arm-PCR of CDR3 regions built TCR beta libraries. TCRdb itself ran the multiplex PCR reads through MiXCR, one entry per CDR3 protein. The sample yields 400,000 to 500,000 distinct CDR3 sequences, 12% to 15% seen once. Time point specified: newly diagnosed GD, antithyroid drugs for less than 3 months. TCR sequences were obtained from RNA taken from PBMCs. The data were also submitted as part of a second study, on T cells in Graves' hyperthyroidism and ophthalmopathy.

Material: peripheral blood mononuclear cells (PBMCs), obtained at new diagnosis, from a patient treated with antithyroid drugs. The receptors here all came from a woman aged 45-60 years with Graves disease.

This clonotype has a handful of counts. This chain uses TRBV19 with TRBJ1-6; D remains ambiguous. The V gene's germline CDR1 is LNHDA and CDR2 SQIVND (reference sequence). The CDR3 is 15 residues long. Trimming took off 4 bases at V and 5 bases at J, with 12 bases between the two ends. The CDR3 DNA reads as TGTGCCAGTAGTACCTACCTGGGAAATAATTCACCCCTCCACTTT. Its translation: CASSTYLGNNSPLHF.

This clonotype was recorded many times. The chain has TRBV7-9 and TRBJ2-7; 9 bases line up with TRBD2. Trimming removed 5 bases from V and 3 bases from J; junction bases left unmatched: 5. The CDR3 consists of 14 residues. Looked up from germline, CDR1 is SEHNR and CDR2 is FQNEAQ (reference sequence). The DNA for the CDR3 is TGTGCCAGCAGCCAGGGGACTAGCAGCTACGAGCAGTACTTC. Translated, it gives CASSQGTSSYEQYF. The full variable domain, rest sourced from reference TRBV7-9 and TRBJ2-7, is DTGVSQNPRHKITKRGQNVTFRCDPISEHNRLYWYRQTLGQGPEFLTYFQNEAQLEKSRLLSDRFSAERPKGSFSTLEIQRTEQGDSAMYLCASSQGTSSYEQYFGPGTRLTVT.

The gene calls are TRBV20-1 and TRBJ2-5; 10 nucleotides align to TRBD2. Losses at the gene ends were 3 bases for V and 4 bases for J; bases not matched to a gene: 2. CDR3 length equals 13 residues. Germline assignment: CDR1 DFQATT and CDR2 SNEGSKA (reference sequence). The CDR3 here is CSASLAGAETQYF. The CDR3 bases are TGCAGTGCTAGTCTAGCGGGAGCAGAGACCCAGTACTTC.

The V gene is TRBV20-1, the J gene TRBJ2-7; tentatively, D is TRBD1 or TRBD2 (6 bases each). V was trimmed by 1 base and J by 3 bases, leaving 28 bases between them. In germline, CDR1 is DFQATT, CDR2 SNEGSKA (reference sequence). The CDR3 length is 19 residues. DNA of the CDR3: TGCAGTGCTAGAGTCCCAGAGGAGGGGGTGCTGGGTGGGATCTACGAGCAGTACTTC. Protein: CSARVPEEGVLGGIYEQYF.

The CDR3 region is CASSLAGRGRRTDTQYF. The CDR3 nucleotides read TGTGCCAGCAGCTTGGCTGGCAGGGGGCGTCGCACAGATACGCAGTATTTT. The rearrangement links TRBV5-6 to TRBJ2-3; TRBD1 matches 8 bases. Germline trimming cut 0 bases from V and 1 base from J; bases unmatched to any gene: 7. Per germline, CDR1 SGHDT and CDR2 YYEEEE. The CDR3 length is 17 residues. The entire variable domain, with the rest obtained from reference TRBV5-6 and TRBJ2-3, is as follows: DAGVTQSPTHLIKTRGQQVTLRCSPKSGHDTVSWYQQALGQGPQFIFQYYEEEERQRGNFPDRFSGHQFPNYSSELNVNALLLGDSALYLCASSLAGRGRRTDTQYFGPGTRLTVL.

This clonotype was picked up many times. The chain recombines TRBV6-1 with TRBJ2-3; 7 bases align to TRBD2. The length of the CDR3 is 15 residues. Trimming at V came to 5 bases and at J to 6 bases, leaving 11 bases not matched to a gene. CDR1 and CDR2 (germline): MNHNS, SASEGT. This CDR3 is CASSQWTTAGDTQYF. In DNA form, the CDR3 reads TGTGCCAGCAGTCAATGGACTACAGCGGGGGATACGCAGTATTTT.

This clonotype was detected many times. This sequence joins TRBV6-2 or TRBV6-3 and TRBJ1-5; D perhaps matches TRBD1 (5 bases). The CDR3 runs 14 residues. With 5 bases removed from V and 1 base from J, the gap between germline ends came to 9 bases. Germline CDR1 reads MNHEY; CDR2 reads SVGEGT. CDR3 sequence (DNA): TGTGCCAGCAGTAAGTGGGGGAGCAATCAGCCCCAGCATTTT. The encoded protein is CASSKWGSNQPQHF.

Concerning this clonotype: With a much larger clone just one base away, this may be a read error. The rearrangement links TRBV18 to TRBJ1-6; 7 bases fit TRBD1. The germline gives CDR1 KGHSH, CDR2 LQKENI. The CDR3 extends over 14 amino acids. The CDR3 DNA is TGTGTCAGCTCACCACTGTACAGGGGCGGACCCCTCCACTTT. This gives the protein CVSSPLYRGGPLHF.

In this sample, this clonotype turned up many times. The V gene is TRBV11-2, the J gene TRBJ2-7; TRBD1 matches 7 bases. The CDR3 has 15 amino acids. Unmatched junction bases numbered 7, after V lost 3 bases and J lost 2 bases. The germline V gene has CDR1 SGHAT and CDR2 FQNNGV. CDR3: CASSFLQGTPYEQYF. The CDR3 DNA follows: TGTGCCAGCAGCTTTTTACAGGGGACCCCCTACGAGCAGTACTTC.

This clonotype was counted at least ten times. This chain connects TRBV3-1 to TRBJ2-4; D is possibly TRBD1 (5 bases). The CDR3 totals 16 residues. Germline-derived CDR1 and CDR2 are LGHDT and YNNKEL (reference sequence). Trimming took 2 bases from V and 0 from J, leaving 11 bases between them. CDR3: CASSQRGHLAKNIQYF. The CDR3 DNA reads TGTGCCAGCAGCCAACGCGGACACCTAGCCAAAAACATTCAGTACTTC.

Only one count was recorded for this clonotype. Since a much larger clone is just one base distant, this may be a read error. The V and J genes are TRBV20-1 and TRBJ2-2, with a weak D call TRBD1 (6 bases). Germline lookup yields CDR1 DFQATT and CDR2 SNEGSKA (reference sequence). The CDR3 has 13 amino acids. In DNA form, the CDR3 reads TGCAGTGCTGAACAGGGTTACGTCGGGGAGCCGTTTTTT. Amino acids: CSAEQGYVGEPFF.

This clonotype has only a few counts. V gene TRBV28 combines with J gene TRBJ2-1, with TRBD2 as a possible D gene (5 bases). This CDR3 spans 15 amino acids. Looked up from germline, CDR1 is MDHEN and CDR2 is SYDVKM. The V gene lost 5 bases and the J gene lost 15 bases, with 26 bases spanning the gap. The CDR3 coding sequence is TGTGCCAGCAGTCCGGCCCTAGAACGGGGTAGGCCCAGGTTCTTC. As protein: CASSPALERGRPRFF.

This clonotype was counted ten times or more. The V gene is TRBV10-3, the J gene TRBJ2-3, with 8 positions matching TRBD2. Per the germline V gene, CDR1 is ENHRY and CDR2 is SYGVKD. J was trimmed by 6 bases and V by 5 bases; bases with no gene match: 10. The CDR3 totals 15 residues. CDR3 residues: CAISTGLVGRDTQYF. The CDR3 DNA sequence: TGTGCCATCAGTACGGGACTAGTGGGGAGGGATACGCAGTATTTT.